The 5 T cell receptor beta chains given below trace back to one sample, sequenced in a study of blood T cell repertoires in COVID-19 (dated by TCRdb to about 2020). Library creation used the immunoSEQ multiplex PCR assay. TCRdb re-hosts the immuneACCESS table, in-frame sequences only. Its copies lack some clones; in the studies checked, an unresolved V gene accounts for under half of them, and the cause for the rest is not known. A total of 90,000 to 150,000 clones appear in this sample, 77% of them only once. Clones ranked in the top ten supply roughly 7.9% of the sample. Sequencing was done on a sample of peripheral blood. Source of these receptors: a human donor in a cohort sampled during active COVID-19.

The rearrangement links TRBV28 to TRBJ2-7, with D possibly matching TRBD2 (6 bases). V lost 5 bases and J lost 1, with 15 bases in between. Germline lookup yields CDR1 MDHEN and CDR2 SYDVKM. CDR3 size: 15 residues. CDR3 in amino acids: CASSNPKTRSYEQYF. The DNA for the CDR3 is TGTGCCAGCAGTAACCCAAAGACTAGATCCTACGAGCAGTACTTC.

The V call is TRBV11-3, the J call TRBJ2-7, with D maybe TRBD2 (5 bases). Germline V gene data show CDR1 as SGHNT and CDR2 as YENEEA. This CDR3 spans 14 amino acids. The V and J ends lost 1 base and 3 bases respectively, with 10 bases between them. This chain's CDR3 is CASSLATSVYEQYF. For the CDR3, the DNA is TGTGCCAGCAGCTTAGCCACTAGTGTCTACGAGCAGTACTTC.

V and J are TRBV6-5 and TRBJ2-7; unclear D gene. The CDR3 consists of 13 residues. Germline CDR1 and CDR2: MNHEY and SVGAGI. Trimming stripped 2 bases from V and 6 bases from J, with 11 bases between. In DNA, the CDR3 is TGTGCCAGCAGTTACCACTCCCCGGGCGAGCAGTACTTC. Translation gives CASSYHSPGEQYF.

The CDR3 DNA sequence: TGCGCCAGCAGCCAAGAACTAATCTACGAGCAGTACTTC. Translated, it gives CASSQELIYEQYF. The chain joins TRBV4-1 to TRBJ2-7; D gene ambiguous. The germline gives CDR1 MGHRA, CDR2 YSYEKL. The CDR3 spans 13 residues. Trimming cost V 0 bases and J 3 bases, with 6 bases left between them.

This clone was seen only once. As DNA, the CDR3 is TGTGCCAGCAGACTAGCGGGCACAGATACGCAGTATTTT. Its protein is CASRLAGTDTQYF. The chain employs TRBV6-5 and TRBJ2-3; 8 nucleotides match TRBD2. The trim removed 6 bases at V and 1 base at J, leaving 0 bases unmatched. CDR1 MNHEY and CDR2 SVGAGI come from the germline V gene. The CDR3 has 13 residues.